Below, one T cell receptor (beta chain) is given with its context. Its specificity is not known. Those patients picked for sequencing had displayed CD8+CD57+ cell expansion on flow cytometry. The V gene lost 9 bases and the J gene lost 7 bases, with 21 bases spanning the gap. The CDR3 runs 14 residues. In germline, CDR1 is MGHDK, CDR2 SYGVNS. The sample originates from a study of CD8+CD57+ T cells in acquired aplastic anemia. Study results and caveats: About 29 sequences, all CD8+ CDR3, were shared between patients and controls.

Genomic DNA acted as the template from which TCR beta VDJ combination and CDR3 sequence profiling were carried out. TCRdb analysed the reads with MiXCR anew, one entry per CDR3 protein. The sample records 200,000 to 250,000 distinct CDR3 sequences, 50% to 70% being singletons. This TCR was recovered from a human donor with aplastic anemia. The chain carries TRBV25-1 and TRBJ1-1; D is unresolved. Material: sorted CD4+, CD8+, or CD8+CD57+ T cells (not recorded which) from PBMCs. This chain's CDR3 is CASTRGEAHIEAFF. DNA for the CDR3: TGTGCCAGTACCCGTGGGGAAGCGCACATTGAAGCTTTCTTT.